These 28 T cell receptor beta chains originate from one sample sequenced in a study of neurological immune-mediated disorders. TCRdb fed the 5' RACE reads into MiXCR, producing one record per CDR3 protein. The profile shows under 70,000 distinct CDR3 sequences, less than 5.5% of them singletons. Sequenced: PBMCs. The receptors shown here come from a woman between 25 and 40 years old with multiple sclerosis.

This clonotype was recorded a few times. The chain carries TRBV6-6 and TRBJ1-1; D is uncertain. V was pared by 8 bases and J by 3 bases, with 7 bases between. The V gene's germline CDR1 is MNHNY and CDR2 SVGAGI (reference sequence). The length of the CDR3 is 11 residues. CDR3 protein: CASRKYTEAFF. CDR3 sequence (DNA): TGTGCCAGCCGAAAGTACACTGAAGCTTTCTTT.

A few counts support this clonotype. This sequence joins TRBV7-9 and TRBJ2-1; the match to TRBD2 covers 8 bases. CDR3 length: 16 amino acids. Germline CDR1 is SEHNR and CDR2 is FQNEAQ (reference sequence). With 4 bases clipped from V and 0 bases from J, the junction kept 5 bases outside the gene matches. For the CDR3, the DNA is TGTGCCAGCAGCTCGTACGGGACTAGCTCCTACAATGAGCAGTTCTTC. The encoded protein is CASSSYGTSSYNEQFF.

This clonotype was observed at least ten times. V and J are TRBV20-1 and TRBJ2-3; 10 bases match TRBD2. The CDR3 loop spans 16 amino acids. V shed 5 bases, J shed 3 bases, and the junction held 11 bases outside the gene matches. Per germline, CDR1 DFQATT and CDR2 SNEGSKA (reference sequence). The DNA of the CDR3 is TGCAGTGCTCCTACCCGGACTAGCGGAGGGACAGATACGCAGTATTTT. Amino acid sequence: CSAPTRTSGGTDTQYF.

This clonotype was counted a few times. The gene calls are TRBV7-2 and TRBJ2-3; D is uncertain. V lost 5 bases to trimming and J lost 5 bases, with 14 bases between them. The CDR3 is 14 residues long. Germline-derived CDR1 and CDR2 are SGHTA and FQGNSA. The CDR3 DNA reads TGTGCCAGCAGCCCGCTGATTAAAGGAGATACGCAGTATTTT. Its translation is CASSPLIKGDTQYF.

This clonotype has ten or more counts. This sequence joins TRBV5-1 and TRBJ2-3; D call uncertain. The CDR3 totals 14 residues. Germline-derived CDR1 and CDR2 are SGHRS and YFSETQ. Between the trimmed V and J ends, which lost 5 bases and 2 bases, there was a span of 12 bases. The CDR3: CASSHDGHTDTQYF. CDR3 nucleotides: TGCGCCAGCAGTCATGACGGTCACACAGATACGCAGTATTTT. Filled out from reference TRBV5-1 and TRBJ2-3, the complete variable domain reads KAGVTQTPRYLIKTRGQQVTLSCSPISGHRSVSWYQQTPGQGLQFLFEYFSETQRNKGNFPGRFSGRQFSNSRSEMNVSTLELGDSALYLCASSHDGHTDTQYFGPGTRLTVL.

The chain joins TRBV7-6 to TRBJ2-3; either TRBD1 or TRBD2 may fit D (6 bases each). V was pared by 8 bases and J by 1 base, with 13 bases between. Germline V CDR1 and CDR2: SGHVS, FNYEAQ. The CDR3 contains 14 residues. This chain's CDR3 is CASVRGPRTDTQYF. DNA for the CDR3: TGTGCCAGCGTCCGGGGGCCCCGCACAGATACGCAGTATTTT.

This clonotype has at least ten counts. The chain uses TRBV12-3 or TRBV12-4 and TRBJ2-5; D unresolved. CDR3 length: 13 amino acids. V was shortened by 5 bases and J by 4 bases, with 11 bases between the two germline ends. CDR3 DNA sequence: TGTGCCAGCAGTCGGAAGGTTTTAGAGACCCAGTACTTC. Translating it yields CASSRKVLETQYF.

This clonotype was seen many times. This CDR3 reads CASSPSTGLNEKLFF. In DNA, the CDR3 is TGCGCCAGCAGCCCTTCCACCGGGCTTAATGAAAAACTGTTTTTT. The V and J genes are TRBV4-1 and TRBJ1-4, with no clear D. Germline V gene lookup returns CDR1 MGHRA and CDR2 YSYEKL. This CDR3 is built from 15 residues. V lost 4 bases to trimming and J lost 4 bases, with 13 bases between them.

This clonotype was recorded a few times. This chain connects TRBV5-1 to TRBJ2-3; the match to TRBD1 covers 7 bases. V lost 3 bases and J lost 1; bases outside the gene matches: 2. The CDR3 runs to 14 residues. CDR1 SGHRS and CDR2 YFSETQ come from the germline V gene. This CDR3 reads CASSYQGGTDTQYF. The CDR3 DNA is TGCGCCAGCAGCTATCAGGGGGGCACAGATACGCAGTATTTT.

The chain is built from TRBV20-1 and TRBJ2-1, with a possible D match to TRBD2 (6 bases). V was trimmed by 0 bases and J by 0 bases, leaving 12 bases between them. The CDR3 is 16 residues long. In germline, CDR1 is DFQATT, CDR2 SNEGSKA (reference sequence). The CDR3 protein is CSARDGGSFSYNEQFF. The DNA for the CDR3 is TGCAGTGCTAGAGACGGGGGATCTTTCTCCTACAATGAGCAGTTCTTC.

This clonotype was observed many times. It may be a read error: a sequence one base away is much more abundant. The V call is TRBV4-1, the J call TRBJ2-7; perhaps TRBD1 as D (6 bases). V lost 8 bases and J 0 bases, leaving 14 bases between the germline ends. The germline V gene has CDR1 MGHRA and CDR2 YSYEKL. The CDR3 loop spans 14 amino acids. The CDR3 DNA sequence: TGCGCCAGCTCACAGGACAGAAACTCCTACGAGCAGTACTTC. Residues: CASSQDRNSYEQYF.

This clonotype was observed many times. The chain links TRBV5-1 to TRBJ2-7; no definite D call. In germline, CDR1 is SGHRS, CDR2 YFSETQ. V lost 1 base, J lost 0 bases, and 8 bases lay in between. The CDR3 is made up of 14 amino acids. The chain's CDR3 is CASSLQASSYEQYF. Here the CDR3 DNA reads TGCGCCAGCAGCTTGCAGGCCAGCTCCTACGAGCAGTACTTC.

The CDR3: CVTLGDTGELFF. For the CDR3, the DNA is TGTGTCACACTAGGGGACACCGGGGAGCTGTTTTTT. This sequence joins TRBV24-1 and TRBJ2-2; D may match TRBD1 or TRBD2 (5 bases each). This CDR3 contains 12 residues. Germline V CDR1 and CDR2: KGHDR, SFDVKD.

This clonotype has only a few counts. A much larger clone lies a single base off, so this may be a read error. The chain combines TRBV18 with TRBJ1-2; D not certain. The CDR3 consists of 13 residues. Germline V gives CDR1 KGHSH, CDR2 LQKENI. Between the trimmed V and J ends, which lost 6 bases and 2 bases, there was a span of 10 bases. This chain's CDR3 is CASSPEGNYGYTF. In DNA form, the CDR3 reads TGTGCCAGCTCCCCCGAAGGAAACTATGGCTACACCTTC.

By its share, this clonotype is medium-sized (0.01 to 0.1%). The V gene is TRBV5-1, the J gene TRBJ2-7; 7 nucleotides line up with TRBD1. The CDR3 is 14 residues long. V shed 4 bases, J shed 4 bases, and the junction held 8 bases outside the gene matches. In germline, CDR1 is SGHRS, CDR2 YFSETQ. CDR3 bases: TGCGCCAGCAGCCGAGAGGGACAGAAGTACGAGCAGTACTTC. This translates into CASSREGQKYEQYF.

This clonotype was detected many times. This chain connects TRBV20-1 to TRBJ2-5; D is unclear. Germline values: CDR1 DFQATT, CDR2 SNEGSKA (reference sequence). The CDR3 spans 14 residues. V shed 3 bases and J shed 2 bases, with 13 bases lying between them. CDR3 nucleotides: TGCAGTGCTAGCGGCTTAGGCAGGCAAGAGACCCAGTACTTC. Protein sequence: CSASGLGRQETQYF.

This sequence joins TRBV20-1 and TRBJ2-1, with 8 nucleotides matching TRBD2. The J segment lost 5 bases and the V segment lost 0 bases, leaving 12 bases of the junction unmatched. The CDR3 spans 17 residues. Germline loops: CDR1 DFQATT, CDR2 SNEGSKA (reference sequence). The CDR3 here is CSARDAERGIPDNEQFF. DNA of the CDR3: TGCAGTGCTAGAGATGCAGAGCGGGGGATTCCCGACAATGAGCAGTTCTTC.

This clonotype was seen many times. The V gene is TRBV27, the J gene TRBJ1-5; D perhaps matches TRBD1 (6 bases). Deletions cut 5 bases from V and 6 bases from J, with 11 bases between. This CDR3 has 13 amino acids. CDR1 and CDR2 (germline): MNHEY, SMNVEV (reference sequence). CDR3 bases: TGTGCCAGCAGTGCAGGGGCGGGTCAGCCCCAGCATTTT. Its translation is CASSAGAGQPQHF.

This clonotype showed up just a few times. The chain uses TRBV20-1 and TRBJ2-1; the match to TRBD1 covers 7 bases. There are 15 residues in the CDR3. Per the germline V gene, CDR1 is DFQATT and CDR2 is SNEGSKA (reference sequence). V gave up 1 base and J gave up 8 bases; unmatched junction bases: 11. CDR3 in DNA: TGCAGTGCTAGAGTTCCGGGAAAGGGGGCAGATGAGCAGTTCTTC. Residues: CSARVPGKGADEQFF.

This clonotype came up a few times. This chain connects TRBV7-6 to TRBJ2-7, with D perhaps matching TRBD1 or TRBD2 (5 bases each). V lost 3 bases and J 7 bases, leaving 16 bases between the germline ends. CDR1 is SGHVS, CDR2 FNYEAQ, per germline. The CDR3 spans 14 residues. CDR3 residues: CASSLGPGTWEQYF. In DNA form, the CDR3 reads TGTGCCAGCAGCTTGGGCCCCGGGACCTGGGAGCAGTACTTC.

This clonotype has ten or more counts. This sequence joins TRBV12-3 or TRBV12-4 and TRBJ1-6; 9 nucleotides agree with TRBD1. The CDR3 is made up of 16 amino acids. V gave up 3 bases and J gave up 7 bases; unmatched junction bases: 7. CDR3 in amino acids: CASSLWFGTGNSPLHF. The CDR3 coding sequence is TGTGCCAGCAGTTTGTGGTTTGGGACAGGGAATTCACCCCTCCACTTT.

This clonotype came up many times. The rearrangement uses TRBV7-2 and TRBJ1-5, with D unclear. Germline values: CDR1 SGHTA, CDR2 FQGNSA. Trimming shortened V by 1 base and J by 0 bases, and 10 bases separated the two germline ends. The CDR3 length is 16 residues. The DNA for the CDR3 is TGTGCCAGCAGCTTAGGGGGAAGTTATAGCAATCAGCCCCAGCATTTT. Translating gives CASSLGGSYSNQPQHF.

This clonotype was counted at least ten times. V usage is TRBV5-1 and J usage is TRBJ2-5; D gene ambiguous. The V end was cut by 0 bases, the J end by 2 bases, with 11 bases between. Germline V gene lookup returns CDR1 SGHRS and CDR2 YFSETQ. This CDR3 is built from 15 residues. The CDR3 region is CASSLGVAVQETQYF. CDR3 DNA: TGCGCCAGCAGCTTGGGTGTTGCGGTACAAGAGACCCAGTACTTC.

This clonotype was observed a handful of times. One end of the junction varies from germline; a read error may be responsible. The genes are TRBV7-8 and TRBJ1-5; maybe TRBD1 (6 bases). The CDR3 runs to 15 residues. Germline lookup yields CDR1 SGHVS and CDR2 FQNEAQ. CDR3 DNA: TGTGCCAGCAGCCGTGGGACATATAGCAATCAGCCCCAGAATTTT. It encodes CASSRGTYSNQPQNF.

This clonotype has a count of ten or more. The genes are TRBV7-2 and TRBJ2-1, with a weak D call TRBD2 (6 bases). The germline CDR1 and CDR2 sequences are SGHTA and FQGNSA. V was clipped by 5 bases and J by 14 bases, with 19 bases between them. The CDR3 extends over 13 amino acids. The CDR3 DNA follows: TGTGCCAGCAGCCGGATCGGGAGTCCTATGAAGTTCTTC. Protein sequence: CASSRIGSPMKFF.

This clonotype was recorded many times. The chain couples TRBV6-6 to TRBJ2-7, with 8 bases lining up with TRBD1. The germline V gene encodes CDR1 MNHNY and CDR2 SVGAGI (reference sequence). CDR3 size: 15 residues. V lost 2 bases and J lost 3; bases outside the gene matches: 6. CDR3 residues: CASSYRTGLYYEQYF. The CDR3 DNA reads TGTGCCAGCAGTTACAGGACAGGGCTATACTACGAGCAGTACTTC.

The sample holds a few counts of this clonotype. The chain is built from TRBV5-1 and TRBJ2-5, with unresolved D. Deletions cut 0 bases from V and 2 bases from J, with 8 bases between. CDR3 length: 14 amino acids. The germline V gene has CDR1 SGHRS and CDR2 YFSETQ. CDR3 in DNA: TGCGCCAGCAGCTTGGATATTCTTCAAGAGACCCAGTACTTC. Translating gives CASSLDILQETQYF.

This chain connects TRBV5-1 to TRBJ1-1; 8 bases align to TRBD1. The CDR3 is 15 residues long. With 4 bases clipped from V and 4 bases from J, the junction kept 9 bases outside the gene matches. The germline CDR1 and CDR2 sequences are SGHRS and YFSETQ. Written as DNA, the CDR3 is TGCGCCAGCAGCGCCGTACAGGGGGAGGCCACTGAAGCTTTCTTT. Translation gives CASSAVQGEATEAFF.